This is a list of T cell receptor beta chains from one sample in a study of blood T cell repertoires in COVID-19. Here immunoSEQ multiplex PCR was the method, and the copy in TCRdb shows in-frame clones only, minus some. The sample has 120,000 to 150,000 clones, around nine tenths seen once. The sequenced sample consisted of PBMCs or T cells enriched from blood (not recorded which). The receptors come from a woman aged 25 to 39 with acute COVID-19. The CDR3 runs from the conserved cysteine through the conserved F or W. A D gene is named only where the DNA matches it firmly. The listing skips clone size in some rows; elsewhere it reads once, few, many or a size class.

-,TRBJ2-2,TRBV27,-,CASSLFASEGGELFF,TGTGCCAGCAGTTTATTCGCTAGTGAGGGCGGGGAGCTGTTTTTT
TRBD1,TRBJ1-2,TRBV7-2,-,CASTLDRAYGYTF,TGTGCCAGCACCCTCGACAGGGCCTATGGCTACACCTTC
-,TRBJ2-7,TRBV6-2/TRBV6-3,-,CASSYDLKGTGVWEQYF,TGTGCCAGCAGTTACGACCTCAAGGGGACTGGAGTGTGGGAGCAGTACTTC
-,TRBJ2-6,TRBV9,once,CASSFSGAGANVLTF,TGTGCCAGCAGCTTTTCAGGGGCCGGGGCCAACGTCCTGACTTTC
TRBD2,TRBJ2-2,TRBV7-9,-,CASSPGRASGGNTGELFF,TGTGCCAGCAGCCCAGGACGCGCTAGCGGGGGGAACACCGGGGAGCTGTTTTTT
-,TRBJ2-5,TRBV9,-,CASSVALPPGETQYF,TGTGCCAGCAGCGTAGCCCTACCCCCCGGTGAGACCCAGTACTTC
TRBD2,TRBJ2-7,TRBV5-1,-,CASSPTSGLSYEQYF,TGCGCCAGCAGCCCGACTAGCGGGCTCTCCTACGAGCAGTACTTC
-,TRBJ2-7,TRBV29-1,-,CSAILAYEQYF,TGCAGCGCTATACTAGCCTACGAGCAGTACTTC
-,TRBJ2-7,TRBV7-9,-,CASSLGPRPYEQYF,TGTGCCAGCAGCTTAGGGCCCCGCCCCTACGAGCAGTACTTC
TRBD2,TRBJ2-1,TRBV7-2,-,CASSSPEAGGPRYEQFF,TGTGCCAGCAGCTCCCCAGAAGCGGGAGGGCCCCGATATGAGCAGTTCTTC
-,TRBJ2-2,TRBV11-3,-,CASSLSGNTGELFF,TGTGCCAGCAGCTTAAGCGGAAACACCGGGGAGCTGTTTTTT
TRBD1,TRBJ1-6,TRBV28,-,CASTRFRDSNSPLHF,TGTGCCAGCACCCGATTCCGGGACAGTAATTCACCCCTCCACTTT
TRBD1,TRBJ1-2,TRBV5-5,once,CASSANLVGTGDGYTF,TGTGCCAGCAGCGCCAATCTGGTAGGAACAGGGGATGGCTACACCTTC
-,TRBJ1-1,TRBV7-6,once,CASSLTPRWDTEAFF,TGTGCCAGCAGCCTAACCCCGAGGTGGGACACTGAAGCTTTCTTT
TRBD2,TRBJ2-7,TRBV28,few,CASSSLGGTYEQYF,TGTGCCAGCAGCTCGTTGGGGGGGACCTACGAGCAGTACTTC
-,TRBJ2-7,TRBV2,-,CASSESAGQGAYEQYF,TGTGCCAGCAGTGAGTCGGCAGGGCAAGGGGCCTACGAGCAGTACTTC
TRBD1,TRBJ2-7,TRBV5-4,-,CASSLGYDRAYEQYF,TGTGCCAGCAGCCTTGGGTATGACAGGGCCTACGAGCAGTACTTC
-,TRBJ2-5,TRBV18,-,CASSPTGETQYF,TGTGCCAGCTCACCCACGGGAGAGACCCAGTACTTC
-,TRBJ1-1,TRBV2,-,CASSKRAGGGTEAFF,TGTGCCAGCAGTAAAAGGGCGGGCGGAGGCACTGAAGCTTTCTTT
TRBD1,TRBJ2-7,TRBV27,-,CASRFTGQGAGEQYF,TGTGCCAGCAGGTTCACGGGACAGGGGGCGGGGGAGCAGTACTTC
-,TRBJ1-2,TRBV6-5,-,CASTRMGANGYTF,TGTGCCAGCACCAGAATGGGGGCAAACGGCTACACCTTC
TRBD2,TRBJ2-1,TRBV5-1,-,CASSLGTSGQGEQFF,TGCGCCAGCAGCTTAGGGACTAGCGGGCAGGGTGAGCAGTTCTTC
-,TRBJ2-7,TRBV25-1,-,CASSHRSYEQYF,TGTGCCAGCAGTCATAGATCCTACGAGCAGTACTTC
TRBD2,TRBJ2-2,TRBV5-1,-,CASSSSGTSGAGELFF,TGCGCCAGCAGCTCATCCGGGACTAGCGGGGCCGGGGAGCTGTTTTTT
-,TRBJ1-2,TRBV5-1,-,CASSLLAYNYGYTF,TGCGCCAGCAGCTTATTGGCTTATAACTATGGCTACACCTTC
TRBD2,TRBJ2-3,TRBV5-4,few,CASSSGLAGSTDTQYF,TGTGCCAGCAGCTCCGGACTAGCGGGGAGCACAGATACGCAGTATTTT
-,TRBJ1-4,TRBV18,-,CASSPAIGGDEKLFF,TGTGCCAGCTCACCGGCGATCGGGGGTGATGAAAAACTGTTTTTT
TRBD1,TRBJ1-3,TRBV5-1,few,CASSLVSGGLSGNTIYF,TGCGCCAGCAGCTTGGTGTCAGGGGGACTCTCTGGAAACACCATATATTTT
TRBD1,TRBJ2-2,TRBV27,-,CASSLSWDRVSGELFF,TGTGCCAGCAGCCTGTCCTGGGACAGGGTGTCCGGGGAGCTGTTTTTT
TRBD2,TRBJ2-7,TRBV9,-,CASSVGSGRDPHEQYF,TGTGCCAGCAGCGTAGGAAGCGGGAGGGACCCACACGAGCAGTACTTC
-,TRBJ1-2,TRBV3-1/TRBV3-2,-,CASSPFFRVYGYTF,TGTGCCAGCAGCCCGTTTTTCAGGGTCTATGGCTACACCTTC
-,TRBJ2-7,TRBV21-1,-,CASSAPSSGRSHEQYF,TGTGCCAGCAGCGCACCGTCTAGCGGGAGATCGCACGAGCAGTACTTC
-,TRBJ1-1,TRBV4-3,-,CASSQDGSASQRGVAFF,TGCGCCAGCAGCCAAGACGGGAGTGCCTCACAGAGAGGAGTGGCTTTCTTT
TRBD2,TRBJ2-3,TRBV7-2,-,CASSLMGLGSTDTQYF,TGTGCCAGCAGCTTAATGGGACTAGGAAGCACAGATACGCAGTATTTT
-,TRBJ2-3,TRBV29-1,-,CSVGASSGQDTQYF,TGCAGCGTTGGGGCTAGCAGTGGTCAAGATACGCAGTATTTT
-,TRBJ2-7,TRBV15,few,CATSRAPGEGIHEQYF,TGTGCCACCAGCAGGGCCCCCGGGGAAGGGATCCACGAGCAGTACTTC
TRBD2,TRBJ2-1,TRBV11-3,-,CASSLEPGGYNEQFF,TGTGCCAGCAGCTTAGAACCGGGAGGCTACAATGAGCAGTTCTTC
-,TRBJ2-4,TRBV7-9,-,CASSLLGGIGKNIQYF,TGTGCCAGCAGCTTACTGGGGGGAATTGGCAAAAACATTCAGTACTTC
TRBD1,TRBJ1-5,TRBV10-3,once,CAISESIRTGDSGNQPQHF,TGTGCCATCAGTGAGTCGATTAGGACAGGGGACTCGGGCAATCAGCCCCAGCATTTT